Presented here are 11 T cell receptor beta chains from one specimen sequenced in a study of OX40 agonist ivuxolimab in advanced cancers. The repertoire was sequenced with immunoSEQ multiplex PCR; TCRdb's copy has only in-frame clones and lacks some. The sample has just under 60,000 clones; about 91% are singletons. The sample consisted of CD4+ or CD8+ T cells sorted from blood, taken in a trial of the OX40 agonist ivuxolimab. Receptor source: an adult with an advanced solid tumor such as melanoma, head and neck, liver or kidney cancer.

This clone has more than one count but fewer than ten. The V gene is TRBV6-5, the J gene TRBJ2-7; D is tentatively TRBD1 or TRBD2 (5 bases each). Germline V gene sequence: CDR1 MNHEY, CDR2 SVGAGI. This CDR3 comprises 14 residues. Trimming left V 4 bases short and J 5 bases short, with 15 bases between. The CDR3 DNA follows: TGTGCCAGCAGTTTGGACGGGACCTTGGACGAGCAGTACTTC. As protein: CASSLDGTLDEQYF.

The chain has TRBV29-1 and TRBJ2-3; 12 bases fit TRBD2. Germline CDR1 and CDR2: SQVTM and ANQGSEA. V was pared by 4 bases and J by 1 base, with 3 bases of the junction left unmatched. This CDR3 has 15 amino acids. The CDR3 DNA reads as TGCAGCGTTGCGACTAGCGGGGGCGGCACAGATACGCAGTATTTT. Translated: CSVATSGGGTDTQYF.

This clone has only one observation. J is TRBJ2-3 and V is TRBV7-9; 13 nucleotides match TRBD2. J lost 7 bases, V lost 3 bases, and 10 bases had no gene match. Per the germline V gene, CDR1 is SEHNR and CDR2 is FQNEAQ (reference sequence). The CDR3 has 17 amino acids. The DNA of the CDR3 is TGTGCCAGCAGCTTCCCGACTAGCGGGAGGTTCGGGAATACGCAGTATTTT. This gives the protein CASSFPTSGRFGNTQYF.

A single count supports this clone. This chain's CDR3 is CASSPSLAEVADTQYF. The CDR3, as DNA: TGTGCCAGCAGCCCCTCACTAGCGGAGGTGGCAGATACGCAGTATTTT. The chain is built from TRBV7-2 and TRBJ2-3, with 8 positions matching TRBD2. CDR3 length: 16 residues. In germline, CDR1 is SGHTA, CDR2 FQGNSA. Trimming took 5 bases from V and 4 from J; bases not matched to a gene: 11.

The chain recombines TRBV15 with TRBJ2-3, with unresolved D. V lost 4 bases and J lost 2, with 1 base in between. Per germline, CDR1 LNHNV and CDR2 YYDKDF (reference sequence). CDR3 length: 11 amino acids. This chain's CDR3 is CATSITDTQYF. CDR3 nucleotide sequence: TGTGCCACCAGCATCACAGATACGCAGTATTTT.

The gene calls are TRBV4-3 and TRBJ1-6; D call uncertain. The CDR3 covers 14 residues. Germline CDR1 LGHNA, CDR2 YSLEER. V dropped 1 base and J dropped 9 bases, with 10 bases sitting between them. In nucleotides, the CDR3 is TGCGCCAGCAGCCAAGCAGAGGAGAGTTCACCCCTCCACTTT. Translated, it gives CASSQAEESSPLHF.

The chain recombines TRBV7-9 with TRBJ2-3; TRBD2 matches 9 bases. CDR3 size: 18 residues. The ends lost 0 bases at V and 4 bases at J; junction bases unmatched: 11. Germline V lookup: CDR1 SEHNR, CDR2 FQNEAQ (reference sequence). CDR3 sequence reads: CASSLAVSSGNFADTQYF. The CDR3 DNA reads TGTGCCAGCAGCTTAGCGGTTTCTAGCGGGAACTTTGCAGATACGCAGTATTTT.

DNA for the CDR3: TGTGCCAGTAGTATCGTGGGACAGGGGGTGGGCGAGCAGTACTTC. It codes for CASSIVGQGVGEQYF. The chain combines TRBV19 with TRBJ2-7, with TRBD1 matching over 11 bases. The germline V gene encodes CDR1 LNHDA and CDR2 SQIVND (reference sequence). This CDR3 comprises 15 residues. V was pared by 3 bases and J by 6 bases, with 7 bases of the junction left unmatched.

The chain has TRBV19 and TRBJ2-2, with 9 bases that match TRBD1. CDR3 length: 14 residues. Germline values: CDR1 LNHDA, CDR2 SQIVND (reference sequence). V dropped 5 bases and J dropped 6; count of bases not matched to a gene: 4. DNA for the CDR3: TGTGCCAGTAGTGGGACAGGGCCAGCCGGGGAGCTGTTTTTT. Translated: CASSGTGPAGELFF.

This rearrangement joins TRBV11-3 to TRBJ2-1, with 7 bases aligning to TRBD2. The germline V gene encodes CDR1 SGHNT and CDR2 YENEEA. Unmatched junction bases numbered 10, after V lost 5 bases and J lost 6 bases. The CDR3 covers 15 residues. The CDR3 DNA follows: TGTGCCAGCAGCCGTTTGGGCGGGAGAGGCAATGAGCAGTTCTTC. Translated: CASSRLGGRGNEQFF.

The chain links TRBV6-6 to TRBJ2-5; perhaps TRBD2 as D (6 bases). The V end was cut by 10 bases, the J end by 7 bases, with 16 bases between. CDR3 length equals 12 residues. From germline, CDR1 is MNHNY and CDR2 SVGAGI (reference sequence). The CDR3 loop is CATRDSRATQYF. The DNA for the CDR3 is TGTGCCACCAGGGACTCCAGGGCGACCCAGTACTTC.